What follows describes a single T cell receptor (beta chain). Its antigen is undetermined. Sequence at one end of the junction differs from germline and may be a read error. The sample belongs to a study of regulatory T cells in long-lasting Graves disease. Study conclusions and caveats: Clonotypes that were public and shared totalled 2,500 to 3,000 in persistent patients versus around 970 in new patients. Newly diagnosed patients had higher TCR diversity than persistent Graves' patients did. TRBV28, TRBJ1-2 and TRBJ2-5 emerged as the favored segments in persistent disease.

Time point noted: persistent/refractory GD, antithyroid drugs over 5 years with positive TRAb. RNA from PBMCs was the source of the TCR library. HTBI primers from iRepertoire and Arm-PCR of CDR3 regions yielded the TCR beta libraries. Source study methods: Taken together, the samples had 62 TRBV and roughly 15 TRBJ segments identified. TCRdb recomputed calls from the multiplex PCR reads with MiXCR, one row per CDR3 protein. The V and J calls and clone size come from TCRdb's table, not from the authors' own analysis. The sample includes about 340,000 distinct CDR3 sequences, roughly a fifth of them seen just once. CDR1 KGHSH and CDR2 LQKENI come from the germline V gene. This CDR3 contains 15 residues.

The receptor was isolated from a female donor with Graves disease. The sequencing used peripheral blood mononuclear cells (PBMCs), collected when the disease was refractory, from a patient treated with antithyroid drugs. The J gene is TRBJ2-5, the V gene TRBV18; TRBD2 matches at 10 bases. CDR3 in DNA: TGTGCCAGCTCACCACTAGCGGGAGGAGAAGCGACCCAGTGCTTC. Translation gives CASSPLAGGEATQCF. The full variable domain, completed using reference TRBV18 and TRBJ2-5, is NAGVMQNPRHLVRRRGQEARLRCSPMKGHSHVYWYRQLPEEGLKFMVYLQKENIIDESGMPKERFSAEFPKEGPSILRIQQVVRGDSAAYFCASSPLAGGEATQCFGPGTRLLVL.